One sample yielded the 9 T cell receptor beta chains listed below, sequenced in a study of T cells expressing NK-cell markers (dated by TCRdb to about 2020). Library construction relied on 5' RACE. The run used an Illumina HiSeq 2000. TCRdb reprocessed the reads into one record per CDR3 protein sequence, lacking DNA. The table kept for this sample lists about 260,000 distinct CDR3 sequences. The leading ten clones occupy around 3.9% of the sample. Sequencing used blood T cells: a sorted CD56 or NKG2C T cell subset, CD4+ or CD8+ T cells, or bulk PBMC T cells (not recorded which). The receptors shown here come from a woman between 18 and 75 years old in good health.

The chain has TRBV12-3 or TRBV12-4 and TRBJ2-2; TCRdb's D call, TRBD1, is unchecked because there is no DNA. The CDR3 has 13 residues. This CDR3 is CASRGEGAGELFF.

The rearrangement joins TRBV6-2 or TRBV6-3 to TRBJ1-1; TCRdb gives TRBD1 as the D gene, but with no DNA this cannot be confirmed. The CDR3 covers 15 residues. Germline CDR1 and CDR2: MNHEY and SVGEGT. This CDR3 is CASSYTSTGRREAFF.

The gene calls are TRBV20-1 and TRBJ1-3; as DNA is missing, the TRBD1 call by TCRdb cannot be tested. Germline-derived CDR1 and CDR2 are DFQATT and SNEGSKA (reference sequence). The CDR3 is 15 amino acids. The CDR3 sequence: CSARLTWGRGNTIYF.

The chain employs TRBV7-3 and TRBJ1-1; TCRdb's assignment of TRBD1 cannot be checked, as there is no DNA. CDR3 length: 13 residues. CDR1 is SGHTA and CDR2 is FQGTGA in the germline V gene. The CDR3 is CASSPQTGGEAFF.

This CDR3 reads CASSYSLTNEKLFF. The chain links TRBV12-3 or TRBV12-4 to TRBJ1-4. The CDR3 is 14 amino acids.

The chain carries TRBV25-1 and TRBJ1-2; TCRdb selects TRBD1, and the lack of DNA leaves this call unchecked. CDR1 MGHDK and CDR2 SYGVNS come from the germline V gene. This CDR3 contains 13 residues. This CDR3 is CASSAGTAYGYTF.

The chain carries TRBV10-3 and TRBJ1-1; checking the TCRdb D call of TRBD1 is not possible without DNA. Germline lookup yields CDR1 ENHRY and CDR2 SYGVKD. The CDR3 loop spans 14 amino acids. CDR3: CAISAGQQDTEAFF.

The chain joins TRBV3-1 to TRBJ1-1; with no DNA, the TCRdb D assignment of TRBD1 cannot be verified. The CDR3 runs to 13 residues. CDR1 is LGHDT and CDR2 is YNNKEL in the germline V gene (reference sequence). This CDR3 is CASSQRATAEAFF.

The chain recombines TRBV20-1 with TRBJ2-2; TCRdb's D call, TRBD1, is unchecked because there is no DNA. CDR1 and CDR2 (germline): DFQATT, SNEGSKA (reference sequence). The CDR3 extends over 14 amino acids. CDR3 protein: CSAIGQLNTGELFF.